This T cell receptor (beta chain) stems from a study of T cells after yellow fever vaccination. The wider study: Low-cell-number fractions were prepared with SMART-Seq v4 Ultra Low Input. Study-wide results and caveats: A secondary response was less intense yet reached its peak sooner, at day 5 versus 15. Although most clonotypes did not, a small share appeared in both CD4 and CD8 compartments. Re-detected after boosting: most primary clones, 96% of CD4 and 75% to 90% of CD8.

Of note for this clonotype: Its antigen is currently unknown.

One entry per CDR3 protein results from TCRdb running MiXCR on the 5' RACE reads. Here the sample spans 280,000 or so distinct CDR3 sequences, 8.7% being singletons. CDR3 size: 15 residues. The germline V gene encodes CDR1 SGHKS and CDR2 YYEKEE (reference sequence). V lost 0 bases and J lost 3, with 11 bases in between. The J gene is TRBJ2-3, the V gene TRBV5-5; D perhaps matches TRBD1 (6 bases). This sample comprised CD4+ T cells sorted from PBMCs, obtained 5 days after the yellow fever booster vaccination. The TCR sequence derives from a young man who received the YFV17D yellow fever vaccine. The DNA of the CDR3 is TGTGCCAGCAGCTTGGGGCCGGACAGAACAGATACGCAGTATTTT. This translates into CASSLGPDRTDTQYF.